This T cell receptor beta chain was profiled in a study of OX40 agonist ivuxolimab in advanced cancers. About the study: Participants averaged 60 years of age (range roughly 23 to 90) and were roughly 80% male. The study's findings and limits: Partial responders receiving 0.1-3.0 mg/kg showed among the lowest clonal expansion. Some patients without response likewise showed low normalized clonal expansion.

Turning to this clone: Its antigen is still unknown.

The repertoire was sequenced with immunoSEQ multiplex PCR; TCRdb's copy has only in-frame clones and lacks some. The top ten hold less than 14% of the sample, which has about 63,000 clones, more than 80% seen once. The V and J ends lost 2 bases and 6 bases respectively, with 10 bases between them. The CDR3 spans 13 residues. CDR1 and CDR2 (germline): MNHEY, SMNVEV (reference sequence). The receptor was derived from an adult with an advanced solid tumor such as melanoma, head and neck, liver or kidney cancer. The sequenced sample was CD4+ or CD8+ T cells sorted from blood, obtained in a trial of the OX40 agonist ivuxolimab. The J gene is TRBJ1-1, the V gene TRBV27; D may be TRBD1 (6 bases). The CDR3: CASSLRGGPEAFF. For the CDR3, the DNA is TGTGCCAGCAGTTTAAGGGGGGGCCCTGAAGCTTTCTTT.